This TCR beta chain was captured by sequencing in a study of cytomegalovirus exposure and HLA in healthy donors. It was with 60 Vbeta and 13 Jbeta primers that the PCR ran. Only in-frame clones appear in the TCRdb table, and some are missing; sequencing was by immunoSEQ multiplex PCR. The sample carries 150,000 to 200,000 clones, around 67% recorded once. The CDR3 length is 12 residues. Deletions cut 0 bases from V and 7 bases from J, with 6 bases between. CDR1 is GTSNPN and CDR2 is SVGIG in the germline V gene (reference sequence). Sequenced material: PBMCs. The sequence derives from a woman aged 18-30 years in good health and CMV-seropositive. The V gene is TRBV30, the J gene TRBJ1-4; D gene uncertain. The CDR3 loop is CAWSVPGEKLFF. The DNA of the CDR3 is TGTGCCTGGAGTGTACCGGGTGAAAAACTGTTTTTT.